The rows below give T cell receptor beta chains drawn from one sample of a study of T-cell memory formation after mild COVID-19. TCRdb ran MiXCR on the 5' RACE reads and lists one entry per CDR3 protein. The sample carries around 25,000 distinct CDR3 sequences, roughly 7.4% recorded once. Material: PBMCs or a T cell subset sorted from them (not recorded which). The source is an adult woman who had mild COVID-19 (a few samples of this study predate the infection). Cell type and time point are not known. CDR3s leave out the opening cysteine and the closing phenylalanine or tryptophan. Some rows have no size entry. The others give once, few or many, or a class for an expanded clone.

cdr3_aa | clone_size | j_call | v_call
SARDWSGPTEAF | many | TRBJ1-1 | TRBV20-1
ASSRTGTGNTGELF | many | TRBJ2-2 | TRBV18
ASSLGEGGRQETQY | many | TRBJ2-5 | TRBV11-2
AWRPWGKETQY | many | TRBJ2-5 | TRBV30
ASSHYPAGTGSYEQY | many | TRBJ2-7 | TRBV4-3
ASSYGGTVYEQY | many | TRBJ2-7 | TRBV6-2/TRBV6-3
ASSSQGSGGTEAF | many | TRBJ1-1 | TRBV5-1
ASSQDSIPNEKLF | many | TRBJ1-4 | TRBV4-1
ASSQDHTSGANVLT | many | TRBJ2-6 | TRBV4-3
ASSYAFRDRGTDTQY | many | TRBJ2-3 | TRBV6-2/TRBV6-3
ASSRQGTGELF | many | TRBJ2-2 | TRBV10-2
ASSLDLAGPESYEQY | many | TRBJ2-7 | TRBV11-2
ASSLRGLSTDTQY | once | TRBJ2-3 | TRBV5-1
ASCVDSLYGYT | many | TRBJ1-2 | TRBV28
ASSQGPNQPQH | medium-sized | TRBJ1-5 | TRBV14
ASSQPRASGSDEQF | many | TRBJ2-1 | TRBV3-1
ATSGTGAFYEQY | many | TRBJ2-7 | TRBV15
ASSSEYEQY | many | TRBJ2-7 | TRBV5-6
ASSKEKDPGELF | many | TRBJ2-2 | TRBV21-1
SARDRGIGQPQH | medium-sized | TRBJ1-5 | TRBV20-1
ATSDDGTSYGYT | many | TRBJ1-2 | TRBV24-1
ASSQVGGKGSSTGELF | many | TRBJ2-2 | TRBV4-2
ASNGETQY | once | TRBJ2-5 | TRBV6-2/TRBV6-3
SARGGTSGKVIEQF | many | TRBJ2-1 | TRBV20-1
ASSLRGYEQY | many | TRBJ2-7 | TRBV12-3/TRBV12-4
ASSGDSHGYT | many | TRBJ1-2 | TRBV12-3/TRBV12-4
ASSLVGTEQF | - | TRBJ2-1 | TRBV5-1
ASSLVGAGSRSSYNEQF | many | TRBJ2-1 | TRBV5-1
ASSQGYSSYEQY | many | TRBJ2-7 | TRBV3-1
SVEDLGLEDRTNYGYT | many | TRBJ1-2 | TRBV29-1
ATMQELAGNTIY | many | TRBJ1-3 | TRBV11-2
ASSLNPGPSEKLF | - | TRBJ1-4 | TRBV5-4
ASSRPGANVLT | many | TRBJ2-6 | TRBV5-1
SARLEGQF | many | TRBJ2-1 | TRBV20-1
ASSFTGGIMNTGELF | many | TRBJ2-2 | TRBV4-1
ASSSLKFGGTDTQY | many | TRBJ2-3 | TRBV5-1
ASSGDWEETQY | many | TRBJ2-5 | TRBV2
ASSNVRDRAF | - | TRBJ1-1 | TRBV12-3/TRBV12-4
ASSDPTRPDTQY | many | TRBJ2-3 | TRBV6-1
ASSLGGTGNTGELF | many | TRBJ2-2 | TRBV7-2
ASRKTGQTYEQY | many | TRBJ2-7 | TRBV7-9
ASSLPGGYGYT | many | TRBJ1-2 | TRBV5-1
ASSREGQVAVRGNQPQH | many | TRBJ1-5 | TRBV7-3
ASSDWQLYNEQF | many | TRBJ2-1 | TRBV2
ASSTGDTGELF | many | TRBJ2-2 | TRBV5-1
ASSPDRVVTF | many | TRBJ1-1 | TRBV3-1
ASSSGELAPQETQY | medium-sized | TRBJ2-5 | TRBV7-7
ASTGTGGFYEQY | many | TRBJ2-7 | TRBV12-3/TRBV12-4
ASSLGGQGTDTQY | many | TRBJ2-3 | TRBV5-1
ASSPGTVNYGYT | many | TRBJ1-2 | TRBV11-2
SAKGIDQY | medium-sized | TRBJ2-5 | TRBV29-1
ASSPTSDYEQY | many | TRBJ2-7 | TRBV7-9
ASSFGSGSHEQY | many | TRBJ2-7 | TRBV7-2
ASSAGQFQTEAF | many | TRBJ1-1 | TRBV6-5
ASSYQGSYGYT | few | TRBJ1-2 | TRBV6-2/TRBV6-3
ASTPLASQGTYEQY | many | TRBJ2-7 | TRBV27
ASTERGANTGELF | many | TRBJ2-2 | TRBV6-5
ASSLQGTGELF | many | TRBJ2-2 | TRBV5-4
ASSFRALGATDTQY | many | TRBJ2-3 | TRBV18